The following is a T cell receptor (beta chain) sequence with its context. Antigen unknown. The data originate from a study of shared clonotypes between healthy human individuals. Study-level results: Investigators expected sequencing depth to affect clonotype sharing among donors.

Naive CD8 isolation took CD45RO-negative cells positively selected for CCR7 and excluded terminally differentiated effector memory CD45RA+ cells. Deep was the level at which the assay was run. This table comes from immunoSEQ multiplex PCR, and its TCRdb copy is limited to in-frame clones, with some not included. The data hold fewer than 800,000 clones, with 92% observed a single time. CDR1 and CDR2 from the germline V gene are SEHNR and FQNEAQ (reference sequence). V was cut by 4 bases and J by 8 bases, with 14 bases left in between. This CDR3 contains 13 residues. The sequence was collected from a man in his thirties or forties in good health. This rearrangement joins TRBV7-9 to TRBJ1-2; no definite D call. The specimen sequenced was naive CD8+ T cells sorted from blood. The CDR3 DNA reads as TGTGCCAGCAGCTCCCCCTTGGAGGACGGCTACACCTTC. It is translated as CASSSPLEDGYTF.